This T cell receptor beta chain was found in a study of cytomegalovirus exposure and HLA in healthy donors. General study results and limits: The analysis excluded some indistinguishable V segments, including TRBV6-2 and TRBV6-3.

CDR1 SGHTS and CDR2 YDEGEE come from the germline V gene. The CDR3 length is 15 residues. The V gene end was trimmed by 0 bases and the J gene end by 0 bases; junction bases not matched to a gene: 0. As for this clone: Its antigen is unidentified.

PCR involved 60 Vbeta and 13 Jbeta primers. Clones were sequenced by immunoSEQ multiplex PCR, and TCRdb holds only the in-frame ones, with some missing. Its clone listing holds just over 40,000 clones. The receptor was isolated from a young man in good health and CMV-seronegative. This chain connects TRBV5-8 to TRBJ2-7; 10 bases map to TRBD2. Sequencing was performed on PBMCs. The CDR3 DNA sequence: TGTGCCAGCAGCTTGGTAGCGGGAGGCTCCTACGAGCAGTACTTC. Residues: CASSLVAGGSYEQYF.